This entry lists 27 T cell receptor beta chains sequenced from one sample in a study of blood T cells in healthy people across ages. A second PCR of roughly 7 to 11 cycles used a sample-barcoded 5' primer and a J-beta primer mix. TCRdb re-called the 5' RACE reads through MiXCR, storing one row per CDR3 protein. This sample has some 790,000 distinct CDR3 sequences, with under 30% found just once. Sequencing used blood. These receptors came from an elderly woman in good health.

CDR3 in DNA: TGTGCCAGCAGTGAAGGTGGGACACCGCATGAAAAACTGTTTTTT. Its translation is CASSEGGTPHEKLFF. This chain joins TRBV2 and TRBJ1-4, with D perhaps matching TRBD1 (6 bases). Germline V gene data show CDR1 as SNHLY and CDR2 as FYNNEI. The CDR3 loop spans 15 amino acids. Trimming left V 1 base short and J 6 bases short, with 12 bases between.

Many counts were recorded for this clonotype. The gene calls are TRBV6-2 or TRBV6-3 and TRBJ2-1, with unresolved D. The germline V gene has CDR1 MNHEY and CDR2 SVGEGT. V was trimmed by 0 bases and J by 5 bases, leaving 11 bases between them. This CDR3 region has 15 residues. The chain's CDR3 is CASSYSSVEDNEQFF. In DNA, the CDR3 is TGTGCCAGCAGTTACTCCAGCGTGGAAGACAATGAGCAGTTCTTC.

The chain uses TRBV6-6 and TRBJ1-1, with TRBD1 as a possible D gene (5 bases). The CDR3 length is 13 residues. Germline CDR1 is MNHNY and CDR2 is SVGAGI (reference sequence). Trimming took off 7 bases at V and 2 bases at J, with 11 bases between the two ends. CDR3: CASTRTHNTEAFF. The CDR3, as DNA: TGTGCCAGCACCAGGACACATAACACTGAAGCTTTCTTT.

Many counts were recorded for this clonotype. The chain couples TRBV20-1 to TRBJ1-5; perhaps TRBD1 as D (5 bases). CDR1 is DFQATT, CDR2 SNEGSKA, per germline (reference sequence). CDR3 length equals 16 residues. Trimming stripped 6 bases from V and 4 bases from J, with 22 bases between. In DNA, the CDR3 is TGCAGTGCCCTAAGAGGGGATGGGGTAACAAATCAGCCCCAGCATTTT. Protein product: CSALRGDGVTNQPQHF.

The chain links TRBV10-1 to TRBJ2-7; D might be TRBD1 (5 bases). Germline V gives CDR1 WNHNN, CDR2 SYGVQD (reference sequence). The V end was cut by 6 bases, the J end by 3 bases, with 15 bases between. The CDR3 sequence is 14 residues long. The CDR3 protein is CASRERSGIYEQYF. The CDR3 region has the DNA TGCGCCAGCAGGGAGAGATCAGGGATCTACGAGCAGTACTTC.

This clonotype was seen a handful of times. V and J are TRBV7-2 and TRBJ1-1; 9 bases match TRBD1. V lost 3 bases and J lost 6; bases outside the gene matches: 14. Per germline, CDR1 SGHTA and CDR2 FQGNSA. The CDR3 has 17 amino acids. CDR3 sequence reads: CASSFLPFGTGRAEAFF. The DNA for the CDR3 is TGTGCCAGCAGCTTTTTACCATTCGGGACAGGGAGGGCTGAAGCTTTCTTT. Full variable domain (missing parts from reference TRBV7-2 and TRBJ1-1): GAGVSQSPSNKVTEKGKDVELRCDPISGHTALYWYRQSLGQGLEFLIYFQGNSAPDKSGLPSDRFSAERTGGSVSTLTIQRTQQEDSAVYLCASSFLPFGTGRAEAFFGQGTRLTVV.

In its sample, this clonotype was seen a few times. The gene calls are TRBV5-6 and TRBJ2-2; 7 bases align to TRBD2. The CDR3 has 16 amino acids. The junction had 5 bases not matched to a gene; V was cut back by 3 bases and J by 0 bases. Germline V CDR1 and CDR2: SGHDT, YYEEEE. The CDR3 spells CASSYSGGANTGELFF. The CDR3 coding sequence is TGTGCCAGCAGCTACTCGGGGGGTGCGAACACCGGGGAGCTGTTTTTT.

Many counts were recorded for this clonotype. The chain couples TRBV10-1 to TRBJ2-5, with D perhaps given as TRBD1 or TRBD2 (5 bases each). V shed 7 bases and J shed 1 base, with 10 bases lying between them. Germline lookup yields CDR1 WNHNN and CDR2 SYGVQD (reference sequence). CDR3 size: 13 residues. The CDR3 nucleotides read TGCGCCAGCACCAATGGGGGCCAAGAGACCCAGTACTTC. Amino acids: CASTNGGQETQYF.

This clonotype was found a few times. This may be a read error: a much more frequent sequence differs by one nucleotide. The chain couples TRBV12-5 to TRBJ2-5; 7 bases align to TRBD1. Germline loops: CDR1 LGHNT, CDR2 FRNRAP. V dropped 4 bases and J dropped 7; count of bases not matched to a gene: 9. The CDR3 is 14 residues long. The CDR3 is CASGSDREGWTQYF. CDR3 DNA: TGTGCTAGTGGTTCCGACAGGGAAGGATGGACCCAGTACTTC. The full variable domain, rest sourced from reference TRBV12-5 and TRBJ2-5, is DARVTQTPRHKVTEMGQEVTMRCQPILGHNTVFWYRQTMMQGLELLAYFRNRAPLDDSGMPKDRFSAEMPDATLATLKIQPSEPRDSAVYFCASGSDREGWTQYFGPGTRLLVL.

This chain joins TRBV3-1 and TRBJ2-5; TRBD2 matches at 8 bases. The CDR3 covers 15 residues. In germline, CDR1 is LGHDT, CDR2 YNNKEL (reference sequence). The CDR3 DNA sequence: TGTACTAGCAGCCCCGGGGGGGCGGGCCAAGAGACCCAGTACTTC. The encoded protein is CTSSPGGAGQETQYF.

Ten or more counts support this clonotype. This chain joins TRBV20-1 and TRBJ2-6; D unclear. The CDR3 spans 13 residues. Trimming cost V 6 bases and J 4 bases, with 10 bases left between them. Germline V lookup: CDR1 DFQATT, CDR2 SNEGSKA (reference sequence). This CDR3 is CSATPPGANVLTF. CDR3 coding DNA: TGCAGTGCCACCCCTCCCGGGGCCAACGTCCTGACTTTC.

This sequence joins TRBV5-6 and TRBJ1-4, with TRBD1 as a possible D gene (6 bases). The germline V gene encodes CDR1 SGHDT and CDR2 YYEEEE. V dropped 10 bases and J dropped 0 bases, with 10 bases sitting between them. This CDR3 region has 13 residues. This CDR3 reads CACGGATNEKLFF. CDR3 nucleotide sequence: TGTGCCTGCGGGGGCGCAACTAATGAAAAACTGTTTTTT.

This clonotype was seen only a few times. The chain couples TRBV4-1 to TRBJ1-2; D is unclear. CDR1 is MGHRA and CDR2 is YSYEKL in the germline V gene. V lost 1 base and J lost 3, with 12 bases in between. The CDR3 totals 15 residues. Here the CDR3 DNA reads TGCGCCAGCAGCCAAGTTGCCAGAGGTGACTATGGCTACACCTTC. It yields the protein CASSQVARGDYGYTF.

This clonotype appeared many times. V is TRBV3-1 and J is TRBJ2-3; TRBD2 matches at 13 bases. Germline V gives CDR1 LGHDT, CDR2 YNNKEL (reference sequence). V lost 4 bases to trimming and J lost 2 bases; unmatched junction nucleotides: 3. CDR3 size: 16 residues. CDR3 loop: CASSPGLAGVTDTQYF. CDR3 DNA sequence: TGTGCCAGCAGCCCCGGACTAGCGGGGGTCACAGATACGCAGTATTTT.

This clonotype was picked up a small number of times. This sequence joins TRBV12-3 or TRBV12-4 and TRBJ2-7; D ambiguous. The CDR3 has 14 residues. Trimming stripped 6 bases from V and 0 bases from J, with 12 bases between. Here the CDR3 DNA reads TGTGCCAGCAGCCCGAGACATAGCTCCTACGAGCAGTACTTC. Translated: CASSPRHSSYEQYF.

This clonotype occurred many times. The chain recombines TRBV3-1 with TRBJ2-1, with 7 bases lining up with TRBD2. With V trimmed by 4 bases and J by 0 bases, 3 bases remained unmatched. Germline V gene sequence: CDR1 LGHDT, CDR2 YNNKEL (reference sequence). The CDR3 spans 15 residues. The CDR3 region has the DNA TGTGCCAGCAGCCGCGGGGGAGTCTCCTACAATGAGCAGTTCTTC. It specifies CASSRGGVSYNEQFF.

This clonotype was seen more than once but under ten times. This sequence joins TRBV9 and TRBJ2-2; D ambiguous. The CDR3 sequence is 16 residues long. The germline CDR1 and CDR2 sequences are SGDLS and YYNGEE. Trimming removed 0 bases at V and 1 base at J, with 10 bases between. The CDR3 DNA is TGTGCCAGCAGCGTAGTTGGATCAGTGAACACCGGGGAGCTGTTTTTT. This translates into CASSVVGSVNTGELFF.

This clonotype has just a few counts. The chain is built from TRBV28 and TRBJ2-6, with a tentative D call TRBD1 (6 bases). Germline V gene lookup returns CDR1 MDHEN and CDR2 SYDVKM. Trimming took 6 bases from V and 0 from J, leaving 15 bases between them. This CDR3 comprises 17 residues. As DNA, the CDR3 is TGTGCCAGCAGCCCCGCCCGGACAGCCTCTGGGGCCAACGTCCTGACTTTC. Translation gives CASSPARTASGANVLTF.

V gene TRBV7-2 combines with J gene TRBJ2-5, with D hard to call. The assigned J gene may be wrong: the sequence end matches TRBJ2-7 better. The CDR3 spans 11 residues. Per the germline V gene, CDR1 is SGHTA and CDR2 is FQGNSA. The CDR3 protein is CASSRYCEQYF. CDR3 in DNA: TGTGCCAGCAGCAGATACTGCGAGCAGTACTTC.

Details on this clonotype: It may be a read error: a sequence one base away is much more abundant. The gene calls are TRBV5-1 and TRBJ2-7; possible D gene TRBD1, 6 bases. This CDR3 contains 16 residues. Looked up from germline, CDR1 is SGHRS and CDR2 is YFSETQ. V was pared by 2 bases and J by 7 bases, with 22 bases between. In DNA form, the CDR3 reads TGCGCCAGCAGCTTAAGGGCCCAGGGGTCGAAAAATGAGCAGTACTTC. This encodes CASSLRAQGSKNEQYF.

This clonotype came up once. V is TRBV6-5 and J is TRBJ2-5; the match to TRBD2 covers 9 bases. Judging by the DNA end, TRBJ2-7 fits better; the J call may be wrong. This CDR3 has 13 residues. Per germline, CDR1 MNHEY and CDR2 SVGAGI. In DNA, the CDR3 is TGTGCCAGCACCATGACTAGCGGCTACGAGCAGTACTTC. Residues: CASTMTSGYEQYF.

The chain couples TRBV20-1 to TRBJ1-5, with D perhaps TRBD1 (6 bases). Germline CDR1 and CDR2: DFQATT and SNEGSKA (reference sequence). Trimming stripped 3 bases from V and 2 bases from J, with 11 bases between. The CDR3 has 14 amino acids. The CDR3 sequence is CSASVAGGNQPQHF. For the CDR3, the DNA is TGCAGTGCTAGTGTGGCAGGGGGCAATCAGCCCCAGCATTTT.

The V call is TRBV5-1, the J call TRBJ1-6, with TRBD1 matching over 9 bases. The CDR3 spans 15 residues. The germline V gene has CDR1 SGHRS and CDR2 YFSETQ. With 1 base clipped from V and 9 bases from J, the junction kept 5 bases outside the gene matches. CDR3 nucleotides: TGCGCCAGCAGCTTGAAGGGACAGGGAGCTTCACCCCTCCACTTT. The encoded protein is CASSLKGQGASPLHF. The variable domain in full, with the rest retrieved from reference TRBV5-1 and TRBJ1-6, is KAGVTQTPRYLIKTRGQQVTLSCSPISGHRSVSWYQQTPGQGLQFLFEYFSETQRNKGNFPGRFSGRQFSNSRSEMNVSTLELGDSALYLCASSLKGQGASPLHFGNGTRLTVT.

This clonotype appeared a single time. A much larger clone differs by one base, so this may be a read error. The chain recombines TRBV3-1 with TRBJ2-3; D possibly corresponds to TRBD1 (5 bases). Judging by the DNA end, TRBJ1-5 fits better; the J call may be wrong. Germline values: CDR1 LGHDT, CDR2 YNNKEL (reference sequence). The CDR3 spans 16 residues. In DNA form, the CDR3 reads TGTGCCAGCAGCCAACCTTCCCGGAGGGGATTAGATACGCAGCATTTT. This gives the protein CASSQPSRRGLDTQHF.

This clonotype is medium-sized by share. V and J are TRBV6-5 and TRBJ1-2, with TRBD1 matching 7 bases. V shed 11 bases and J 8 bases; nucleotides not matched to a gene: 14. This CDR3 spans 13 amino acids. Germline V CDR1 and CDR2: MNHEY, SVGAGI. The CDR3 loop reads CAARGLIRGGYTF. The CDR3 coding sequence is TGTGCCGCCCGGGGCTTAATCAGGGGGGGCTACACCTTC.

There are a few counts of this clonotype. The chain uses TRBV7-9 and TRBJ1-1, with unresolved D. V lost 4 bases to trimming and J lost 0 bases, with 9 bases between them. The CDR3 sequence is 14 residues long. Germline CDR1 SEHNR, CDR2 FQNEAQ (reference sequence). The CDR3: CASSSLGLNTEAFF. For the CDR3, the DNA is TGTGCCAGCAGCTCGCTCGGACTGAACACTGAAGCTTTCTTT.

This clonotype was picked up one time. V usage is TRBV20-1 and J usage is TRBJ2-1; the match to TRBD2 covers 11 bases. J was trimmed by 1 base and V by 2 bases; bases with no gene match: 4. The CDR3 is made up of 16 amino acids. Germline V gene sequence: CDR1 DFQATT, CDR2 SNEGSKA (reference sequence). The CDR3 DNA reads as TGCAGTGCTAGACCCGGGACTAGCGGTTCCTACAATGAGCAGTTCTTC. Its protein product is CSARPGTSGSYNEQFF.